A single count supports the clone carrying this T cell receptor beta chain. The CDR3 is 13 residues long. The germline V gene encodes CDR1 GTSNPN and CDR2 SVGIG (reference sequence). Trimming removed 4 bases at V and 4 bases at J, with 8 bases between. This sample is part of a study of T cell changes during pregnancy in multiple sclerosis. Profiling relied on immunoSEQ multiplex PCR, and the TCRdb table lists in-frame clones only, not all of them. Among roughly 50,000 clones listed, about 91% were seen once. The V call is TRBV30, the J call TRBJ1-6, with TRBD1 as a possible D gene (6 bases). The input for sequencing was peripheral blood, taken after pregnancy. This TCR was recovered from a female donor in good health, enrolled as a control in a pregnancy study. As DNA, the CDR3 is TGTGCCTGGAATCAGGGGTATAATTCACCCCTCCACTTT. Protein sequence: CAWNQGYNSPLHF.